This T cell receptor (beta chain) stems from a study of identifying expanded T cells in peripheral blood. Only in-frame clones appear in the TCRdb table, and some are missing; sequencing was by immunoSEQ multiplex PCR. The sample records roughly 56,000 clones, roughly four fifths being singletons. Concerning this clone itself: Its specificity is unknown.

Healthy donors had no documented immune events, such as infections, while sampled. General study findings and limits: About 1.2 clones differed between technical replicates, versus approximately 16 and 19 over time.

V was clipped by 4 bases and J by 6 bases; unmatched bases: 7. The germline CDR1 and CDR2 sequences are KGHSH and LQKENI. The CDR3 extends over 15 amino acids. J is TRBJ2-1 and V is TRBV18, with 9 bases identical to TRBD1. Sequencing was performed on blood. The source is a person aged 18 to 75 in good health. This chain's CDR3 is CASSRTGGASNEQFF. The DNA of the CDR3 is TGTGCCAGCTCACGAACAGGGGGCGCGAGCAATGAGCAGTTCTTC.